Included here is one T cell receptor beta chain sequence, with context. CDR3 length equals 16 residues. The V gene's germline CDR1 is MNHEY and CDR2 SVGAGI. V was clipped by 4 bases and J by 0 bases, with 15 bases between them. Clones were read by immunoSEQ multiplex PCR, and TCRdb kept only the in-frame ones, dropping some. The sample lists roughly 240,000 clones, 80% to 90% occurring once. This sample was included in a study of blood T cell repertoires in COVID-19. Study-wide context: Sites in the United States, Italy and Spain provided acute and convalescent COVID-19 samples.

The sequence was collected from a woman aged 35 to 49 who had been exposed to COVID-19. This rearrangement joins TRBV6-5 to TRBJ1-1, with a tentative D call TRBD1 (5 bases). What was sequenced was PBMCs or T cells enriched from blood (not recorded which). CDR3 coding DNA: TGTGCCAGCAGTTCCTGGTTGCAGGGATTGAACACTGAAGCTTTCTTT. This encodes CASSSWLQGLNTEAFF.